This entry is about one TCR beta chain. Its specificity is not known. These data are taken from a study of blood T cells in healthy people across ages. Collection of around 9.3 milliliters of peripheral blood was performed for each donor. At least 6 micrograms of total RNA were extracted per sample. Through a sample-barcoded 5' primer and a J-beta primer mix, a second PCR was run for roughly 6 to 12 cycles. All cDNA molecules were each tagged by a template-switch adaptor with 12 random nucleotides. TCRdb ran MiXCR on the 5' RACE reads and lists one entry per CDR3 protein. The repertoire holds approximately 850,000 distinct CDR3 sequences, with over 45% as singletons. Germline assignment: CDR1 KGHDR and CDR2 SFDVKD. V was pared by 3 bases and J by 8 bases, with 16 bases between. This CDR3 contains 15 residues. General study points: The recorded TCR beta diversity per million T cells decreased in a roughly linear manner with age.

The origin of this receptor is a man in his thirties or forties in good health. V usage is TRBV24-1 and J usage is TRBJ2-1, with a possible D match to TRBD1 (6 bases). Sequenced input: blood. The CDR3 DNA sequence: TGTGCCACCAGTGATACCACCAGGGGAAACGATGAGCAGTTCTTC. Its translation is CATSDTTRGNDEQFF.